Following are 18 T cell receptor beta chains from one sample sequenced in a study of blood T cells in healthy people across ages. A second PCR, run for roughly 7 to 11 cycles, used a sample-barcoded 5' primer plus a J-beta primer mix. TCRdb re-derived calls from the 5' RACE reads in MiXCR, one entry per CDR3 protein. There are fewer than 650,000 distinct CDR3 sequences in the sample; around 27% occur only once, and under 4.5% lies in the top ten. This same sample was also part of a study on T cells of mothers and their children.

Sequencing was done on a sample of blood. These receptors were obtained from a boy between 2 and 15 years old in good health.

In this sample, this clonotype turned up a few times. This CDR3 is CSVAGTGGLEQYF. The CDR3 DNA is TGCAGCGTTGCCGGGACAGGGGGTTTAGAGCAGTACTTC. The chain links TRBV29-1 to TRBJ2-7; 11 bases are shared with TRBD1. The V gene end was trimmed by 4 bases and the J gene end by 7 bases; junction bases not matched to a gene: 6. Germline CDR1 and CDR2: SQVTM and ANQGSEA. The CDR3 runs 13 residues.

Only a few counts were recorded for this clonotype. This chain connects TRBV20-1 to TRBJ2-1; D remains ambiguous. V lost 3 bases, J lost 5 bases, and 11 bases lay in between. The germline V gene encodes CDR1 DFQATT and CDR2 SNEGSKA (reference sequence). The CDR3 is 13 amino acids. The CDR3 nucleotides read TGCAGTGCTAGCTGGACGAGCAACAATGAGCAGTTCTTC. This sequence encodes CSASWTSNNEQFF.

There are many counts of this clonotype. V is TRBV6-6 and J is TRBJ2-3, with TRBD2 matching over 9 bases. CDR1 is MNHNY and CDR2 is SVGAGI in the germline V gene (reference sequence). This CDR3 comprises 14 residues. The trim removed 8 bases at V and 1 base at J, leaving 4 bases unmatched. CDR3 amino acids: CASVRTSGTDTQYF. For the CDR3, the DNA is TGTGCCAGCGTACGGACTAGCGGCACAGATACGCAGTATTTT.

The genes are TRBV6-1 and TRBJ1-5; D gene ambiguous. V shed 0 bases and J shed 9 bases, with 9 bases lying between them. Germline assignment: CDR1 MNHNS and CDR2 SASEGT. CDR3 length: 13 residues. CDR3 in amino acids: CASSEAVGLPQHF. The CDR3 DNA follows: TGTGCCAGCAGTGAAGCAGTAGGGCTGCCCCAGCATTTT.

V is TRBV2 and J is TRBJ1-1, with TRBD1 matching 11 bases. This CDR3 is built from 17 residues. V dropped 6 bases and J dropped 0; count of bases not matched to a gene: 9. Germline-derived CDR1 and CDR2 are SNHLY and FYNNEI. CDR3 in amino acids: CASRWTGGLLMNTEAFF. In DNA form, the CDR3 reads TGTGCCAGCAGATGGACAGGGGGCCTCCTAATGAACACTGAAGCTTTCTTT.

V and J are TRBV19 and TRBJ2-2; 8 bases line up with TRBD1. With 7 bases clipped from V and 7 bases from J, the junction kept 8 bases outside the gene matches. CDR1 is LNHDA and CDR2 is SQIVND in the germline V gene (reference sequence). This CDR3 is 14 amino acids long. The CDR3 loop reads CASTGDRLGGELFF. CDR3 in DNA: TGTGCCAGTACCGGGGACAGGCTCGGCGGGGAGCTGTTTTTT.

This clonotype showed up just a few times. V gene TRBV6-5 combines with J gene TRBJ1-2; TRBD1 aligns across 9 bases. The CDR3 contains 15 residues. Trimming cost V 6 bases and J 1 base; bases outside gene matches: 6. The germline V gene encodes CDR1 MNHEY and CDR2 SVGAGI. The CDR3 sequence: CASRLGQGLNYGYTF. CDR3 coding DNA: TGTGCCAGCAGACTGGGACAGGGCCTTAACTATGGCTACACCTTC.

This clonotype has a handful of counts. Compared with germline, one end of the junction differs, possibly owing to a read error. This chain connects TRBV12-3 or TRBV12-4 to TRBJ2-7; 7 nucleotides align to TRBD1. This CDR3 spans 13 amino acids. CDR3 in amino acids: CASSQASPLTGTF. The CDR3 coding sequence is TGTGCCAGCAGCCAGGCCTCGCCCCTGACAGGGACCTTC.

A few counts support this clonotype. This chain joins TRBV9 and TRBJ1-2; the match to TRBD1 covers 9 bases. The CDR3 covers 15 residues. Unmatched junction bases numbered 3, after V lost 1 base and J lost 2 bases. Looked up from germline, CDR1 is SGDLS and CDR2 is YYNGEE. The CDR3 loop reads CASSVRGTGNYGYTF. For the CDR3, the DNA is TGTGCCAGCAGCGTAAGGGGGACAGGGAACTATGGCTACACCTTC.

V usage is TRBV5-5 and J usage is TRBJ2-1, with D perhaps matching TRBD2 (6 bases). The DNA matches TRBJ2-7 better at its end, which makes the J call doubtful. CDR1 SGHKS and CDR2 YYEKEE come from the germline V gene (reference sequence). The CDR3 runs 17 residues. CDR3 amino acids: CASSLALAEPTGYEQYF. In DNA, the CDR3 is TGTGCCAGCAGCTTGGCCTTAGCGGAGCCAACGGGTTACGAGCAGTACTTC.

The chain recombines TRBV9 with TRBJ2-5; D not resolved. Germline CDR1 and CDR2: SGDLS and YYNGEE. V was cut by 1 base and J by 2 bases, with 9 bases left in between. This CDR3 has 14 residues. CDR3 amino acids: CASSVSLKQETQYF. Written as DNA, the CDR3 is TGTGCCAGCAGCGTATCCCTCAAACAAGAGACCCAGTACTTC.

This rearrangement joins TRBV7-9 to TRBJ2-5; tentative D call: TRBD2 (7 bases). The CDR3 length is 17 residues. V lost 5 bases to trimming and J lost 2 bases, with 21 bases between them. The V gene's germline CDR1 is SEHNR and CDR2 FQNEAQ (reference sequence). Written as DNA, the CDR3 is TGTGCCAGCAGCCTCCGGGATAGGGGGGGATCTCAAGAGACCCAGTACTTC. Translating it yields CASSLRDRGGSQETQYF.

This sequence joins TRBV12-3 or TRBV12-4 and TRBJ2-7, with D tentatively TRBD1 or TRBD2 (5 bases each). V lost 8 bases to trimming and J lost 3 bases, with 14 bases between them. This CDR3 is built from 13 residues. The CDR3 sequence is CASGPGTSYEQYF. For the CDR3, the DNA is TGTGCCAGCGGACCCGGGACCAGCTACGAGCAGTACTTC.

This clonotype came up a few times. V and J are TRBV9 and TRBJ2-5; weak D call: TRBD1 (5 bases). The CDR3 is 15 residues long. Deletions cut 4 bases from V and 0 bases from J, with 13 bases between. Germline CDR1 and CDR2: SGDLS and YYNGEE. For the CDR3, the DNA is TGTGCCAGCAGCCCCGGCTGGGGCTACCAAGAGACCCAGTACTTC. Its translation is CASSPGWGYQETQYF. The whole variable domain, filled in from reference TRBV9 and TRBJ2-5, reads DSGVTQTPKHLITATGQRVTLRCSPRSGDLSVYWYQQSLDQGLQFLIQYYNGEERAKGNILERFSAQQFPDLHSELNLSSLELGDSALYFCASSPGWGYQETQYFGPGTRLLVL.

This clonotype was detected a few times. The rearrangement uses TRBV9 and TRBJ1-1, with a tentative D call TRBD1 (6 bases). V was shortened by 0 bases and J by 8 bases, with 8 bases between the two germline ends. In germline, CDR1 is SGDLS, CDR2 YYNGEE. The CDR3 is 12 residues long. This chain's CDR3 is CASSVETGEAFF. In nucleotides, the CDR3 is TGTGCCAGCAGCGTAGAAACAGGGGAAGCTTTCTTT. Drawing the rest from reference TRBV9 and TRBJ1-1, the complete variable domain is DSGVTQTPKHLITATGQRVTLRCSPRSGDLSVYWYQQSLDQGLQFLIQYYNGEERAKGNILERFSAQQFPDLHSELNLSSLELGDSALYFCASSVETGEAFFGQGTRLTVV.

Ten or more counts support this clonotype. The chain joins TRBV5-1 to TRBJ2-3; unclear D gene. From germline, CDR1 is SGHRS and CDR2 YFSETQ. The germline V and J ends were trimmed by 0 bases and 4 bases, with 6 bases remaining between them. The CDR3 length is 13 residues. CDR3 residues: CASSLASPDTQYF. The CDR3 nucleotides read TGCGCCAGCAGCTTGGCGTCTCCAGATACGCAGTATTTT.

This clonotype was seen once. The chain employs TRBV2 and TRBJ2-1; 7 nucleotides align to TRBD1. This CDR3 has 16 amino acids. Germline lookup yields CDR1 SNHLY and CDR2 FYNNEI. V was pared by 4 bases and J by 0 bases, with 6 bases of the junction left unmatched. CDR3 in DNA: TGTGCCAGCAGTGGGGACAGTCCTTCCTCCTACAATGAGCAGTTCTTC. Encoded protein: CASSGDSPSSYNEQFF.

The chain couples TRBV7-9 to TRBJ2-1; D might be TRBD1 or TRBD2, each matching 6 bases. The DNA end is more similar to TRBJ2-5, so the J call may be wrong. The CDR3 extends over 16 amino acids. Germline CDR1 is SEHNR and CDR2 is FQNEAQ (reference sequence). CDR3 bases: TGTGCCAGCAGCTTAGCTGGAGGGGGACCTGAGGAGACCCAGTACTTC. It codes for CASSLAGGGPEETQYF.